This TCR beta chain appears in the sequencing data of a study of cytomegalovirus exposure and HLA in healthy donors. In nominal health when sampled, donors likely had unrecorded immune exposures nonetheless. A note on this clone: Antigen specificity is unknown.

There are 15 residues in the CDR3. V was pared by 5 bases and J by 3 bases, with 6 bases of the junction left unmatched. Looked up from germline, CDR1 is SGHTA and CDR2 is FQGNSA. General study findings and limits: Upon later analysis, HLA-associated TCR beta chains proved more clonally expanded than other, equally common chains.

PCR primers comprised 60 Vbeta and 13 Jbeta primers. Sequenced by immunoSEQ multiplex PCR; TCRdb stores in-frame clones only, minus some. The sample has 30,000 to 35,000 clones, and its top ten clones hold around 3.4%. The TCR was taken from a woman in her forties in good health and CMV-seropositive. This chain connects TRBV7-2 to TRBJ2-7, with 11 bases lining up with TRBD1. The sequenced sample was PBMCs. The chain's CDR3 is CASSAGQGVGYEQYF. The CDR3 nucleotides read TGTGCCAGCAGCGCGGGACAGGGGGTTGGCTACGAGCAGTACTTC.